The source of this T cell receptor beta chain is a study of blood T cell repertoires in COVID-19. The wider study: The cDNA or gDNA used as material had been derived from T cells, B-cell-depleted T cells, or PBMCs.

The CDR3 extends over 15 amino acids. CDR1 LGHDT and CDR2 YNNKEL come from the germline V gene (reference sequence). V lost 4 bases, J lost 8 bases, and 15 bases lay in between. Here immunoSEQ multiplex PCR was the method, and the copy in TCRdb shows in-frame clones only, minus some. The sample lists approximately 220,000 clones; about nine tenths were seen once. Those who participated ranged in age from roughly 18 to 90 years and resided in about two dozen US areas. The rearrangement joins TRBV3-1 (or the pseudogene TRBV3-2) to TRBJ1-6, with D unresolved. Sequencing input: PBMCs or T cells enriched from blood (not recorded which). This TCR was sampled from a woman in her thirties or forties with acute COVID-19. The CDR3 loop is CASSRRAREYSPLHF. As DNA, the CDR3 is TGTGCCAGCAGCCGGCGGGCCAGAGAGTATTCACCCCTCCACTTT.